This T cell receptor beta chain is drawn from a study of T cell repertoires in cytomegalovirus infection. Study outcomes and limitations: HLA-C-restricted, CMV-specific TCR beta clonotypes were dominant ex vivo.

Germline CDR1 reads MNHEY; CDR2 reads SVGEGT. Trimming shortened V by 6 bases and J by 3 bases, and 18 bases separated the two germline ends. CDR3 size: 15 residues. TCRdb reprocessed the reads with MiXCR, giving one entry per CDR3 protein. The table shows some 280,000 distinct CDR3 sequences, with roughly 13% occurring only once. The sample holds a few counts of this clonotype. Its antigen remains unidentified. The sequence was collected from a human donor in good health (CMV status not recorded). Some clones in this sample may be carry-over from other donors' samples. Source material: PBMCs. V usage is TRBV6-2 or TRBV6-3 and J usage is TRBJ2-7; D may correspond to TRBD1 or TRBD2 (7 bases each). The CDR3 is CASSFGLGGFYEQYF. Here the CDR3 DNA reads TGTGCCAGCAGCTTTGGACTAGGGGGCTTCTACGAGCAGTACTTC.